A single sample gave rise to the 22 T cell receptor beta chains below, sequenced in a study of spatial heterogeneity in lung cancer (dated by TCRdb to between 2018 and 2020). Libraries were prepared through 5' RACE. The instrument was a NextSeq 500. TCRdb handled the public reads itself, with Q25 trimming in fastp and clone calling in MiXCR, and kept productive beta chains. Identical CDR3 protein sequences are pooled into one entry, listed with their most common genes and DNA. For this sample the table gives 6,900 or so distinct CDR3 sequences, of which 3.5% to 5% were detected only once. The ten largest clones add up to 20% to 30% of the sample. What this sample's time point label stands for: sample taken at primary tumor resection. Whole RNA extracted from tumor and nontumor lung tissue, or from cryopreserved PBMC samples, was used for TCR sequencing without cell sorting. The starting material was normal lung tissue next to the tumor, obtained at surgery. These receptors all come from a female donor with early-stage non-small cell lung cancer.

In this sample, this clonotype turned up many times. This beta chain turned up in a library designed for alpha chains; as an off-target read, its abundance says little. The chain carries TRBV6-5 and TRBJ1-2, with D tentatively TRBD1 (6 bases). The CDR3 sequence is 18 residues long. Per germline, CDR1 MNHEY and CDR2 SVGAGI. V lost 3 bases and J lost 0, with 20 bases in between. This chain's CDR3 is CASSYSASGTSANYGYTF. The CDR3, as DNA: TGTGCCAGCAGTTATTCAGCCTCCGGGACAAGCGCTAACTATGGCTACACCTTC.

In its sample, this clonotype is medium-sized. Found in a library prepared for alpha chains, this beta chain is an off-target read, and its abundance has little meaning. The chain has TRBV20-1 and TRBJ1-1, with no clear D. Trimming shortened V by 1 base and J by 5 bases, and 17 bases separated the two germline ends. Germline V gene lookup returns CDR1 DFQATT and CDR2 SNEGSKA (reference sequence). CDR3 length: 15 amino acids. The CDR3 loop is CSARGPGGSGTEAFF. CDR3 in DNA: TGCAGTGCTAGAGGTCCAGGCGGTAGTGGGACTGAAGCTTTCTTT.

This clonotype is categorized as medium-sized (0.01 to 0.1%). This beta chain was picked up by a library intended for alpha chains and is off target, so its count carries little meaning. The J gene is TRBJ1-6, the V gene TRBV9; no clear D. The V end was cut by 0 bases, the J end by 3 bases, with 4 bases between. The CDR3 has 14 amino acids. Germline-derived CDR1 and CDR2 are SGDLS and YYNGEE. The CDR3 DNA reads as TGTGCCAGCAGCGTAGGGGGCTATAATTCACCCCTCCACTTT. It yields the protein CASSVGGYNSPLHF.

A word on this clonotype: This beta chain is a stray read from a library made for alpha chains; its abundance is not meaningful. CDR3 bases: TGCAGTGCTAAGCGCGTCCGGGGACTGCTCGGCGAGCAGTACTTC. Amino acids: CSAKRVRGLLGEQYF. This chain uses TRBV20-1 with TRBJ2-7; D is possibly TRBD2 (6 bases). Germline-derived CDR1 and CDR2 are DFQATT and SNEGSKA (reference sequence). The V end lost 4 bases, the J end lost 6 bases, and 22 bases lay between the germline ends. This CDR3 spans 15 amino acids.

This clonotype is judged medium-sized. This beta chain lies outside the target of a library built for alpha chains; its clone size means little. The V and J genes are TRBV29-1 and TRBJ1-5; unclear D gene. Germline lookup yields CDR1 SQVTM and CDR2 ANQGSEA. The ends were cut back, 4 bases at V and 3 bases at J, with 10 bases in the middle. The CDR3 covers 13 residues. The CDR3 protein is CSVAQAVNQPQHF. CDR3 DNA sequence: TGCAGCGTTGCCCAGGCGGTCAATCAGCCCCAGCATTTT. The full variable domain, with the rest looked up from reference TRBV29-1 and TRBJ1-5, is SAVISQKPSRDICQRGTSLTIQCQVDSQVTMMFWYRQQPGQSLTLIATANQGSEATYESGFVIDKFPISRPNLTFSTLTVSNMSPEDSSIYLCSVAQAVNQPQHFGDGTRLSIL.

This clonotype came up many times. This beta chain appears as a stray read in a library generated for alpha chains; its size is not informative. V usage is TRBV4-1 and J usage is TRBJ2-6; no clear D gene. The CDR3 contains 18 residues. The germline V gene has CDR1 MGHRA and CDR2 YSYEKL. Between the trimmed V and J ends, which lost 2 bases and 0 bases, there was a span of 14 bases. The CDR3 bases are TGCGCCAGCAGCCAATTGGATATGGGTTTCTCTGGGGCCAACGTCCTGACTTTC. It yields the protein CASSQLDMGFSGANVLTF.

Judged by abundance, this clonotype is medium-sized. Within a library made for alpha chains, this beta chain is off target, and its count is uninformative. The CDR3 DNA reads TGTGCCAGCAGTTTATTGGTTGCCGATACGCAGTATTTT. It encodes CASSLLVADTQYF. The gene calls are TRBV28 and TRBJ2-3; the D is unclear. CDR1 is MDHEN, CDR2 SYDVKM, per germline. Trimming took 1 base from V and 6 from J, leaving 8 bases between them. CDR3 size: 13 residues.

Many counts were recorded for this clonotype. Little can be read into the size of this beta chain, an off-target read in a library designed for alpha chains. V usage is TRBV5-1 and J usage is TRBJ1-2, with 10 nucleotides matching TRBD1. The CDR3 consists of 15 residues. In germline, CDR1 is SGHRS, CDR2 YFSETQ. The junction had 3 bases not matched to a gene; V was cut back by 1 base and J by 3 bases. The CDR3 here is CASSLRQGAYYGYTF. CDR3 DNA: TGCGCCAGCAGCTTGCGACAGGGGGCATACTATGGCTACACCTTC.

This clonotype was seen many times. In a library made to pick up alpha chains, this beta chain is a stray read with a size that means little. V and J are TRBV15 and TRBJ1-1; no clear D gene. Germline V gene sequence: CDR1 LNHNV, CDR2 YYDKDF (reference sequence). The CDR3 sequence is 11 residues long. The V and J ends lost 0 bases and 7 bases respectively, with 3 bases between them. This CDR3 is CATSRELEAFF. The CDR3 region has the DNA TGTGCCACCAGCAGAGAGCTTGAAGCTTTCTTT.

In this sample, this clonotype turned up many times. Because the library targeted alpha chains, this beta chain is an off-target read whose size means little. The V call is TRBV20-1, the J call TRBJ2-5, with TRBD1 identical over 10 bases. The CDR3 contains 16 residues. V lost 3 bases to trimming and J lost 5 bases; unmatched junction nucleotides: 12. The germline V gene has CDR1 DFQATT and CDR2 SNEGSKA (reference sequence). As DNA, the CDR3 is TGCAGTGCTAGTCTCCCGGGACAGGGGTGGTCGGAGACCCAGTACTTC. Its translation is CSASLPGQGWSETQYF.

In this sample, this clonotype turned up many times. This beta chain was picked up by a library intended for alpha chains and is off target, so its count carries little meaning. The chain couples TRBV5-6 to TRBJ2-3; 7 nucleotides align to TRBD1. V trimming: 1 base; J trimming: 6 bases; junction bases outside the gene matches: 11. Germline V lookup: CDR1 SGHDT, CDR2 YYEEEE. The CDR3 runs 16 residues. CDR3 nucleotide sequence: TGTGCCAGCAGCTTGCCCGGGACAGAAACCGGGGATACGCAGTATTTT. Amino acid sequence: CASSLPGTETGDTQYF.

This clonotype appeared a few times. This beta chain came through as a stray read in a library set up for alpha chains, and its size says little. The gene calls are TRBV29-1 and TRBJ2-7, with D possibly being TRBD1 (7 bases). The CDR3 runs to 18 residues. The V and J ends lost 6 bases and 5 bases respectively, with 32 bases between them. Per germline, CDR1 SQVTM and CDR2 ANQGSEA. CDR3 DNA: TGCAGCGTGACCCGGGACAGCCGTCGGGAGTGGGCTAGACACGAGCAGTACTTC. It encodes CSVTRDSRREWARHEQYF.

By sample share, this clonotype is medium-sized. This beta chain is an unintended read in a library built for alpha chains; its size means little. The V gene is TRBV6-5, the J gene TRBJ2-7; D is unclear. Germline V gene data show CDR1 as MNHEY and CDR2 as SVGAGI. This CDR3 contains 13 residues. The V and J ends lost 2 bases and 0 bases respectively, with 5 bases between them. CDR3 coding DNA: TGTGCCAGCAGTTACCCCTACTCCTACGAGCAGTACTTC. Protein sequence: CASSYPYSYEQYF.

In its sample, this clonotype is medium-sized. Because this beta chain is a stray read in a library intended to capture alpha chains, its abundance should not be given much weight. The gene calls are TRBV29-1 and TRBJ1-6, with D possibly being TRBD1 (6 bases). CDR1 is SQVTM, CDR2 ANQGSEA, per germline. Trimming took 7 bases from V and 5 from J, leaving 12 bases between them. The CDR3 loop spans 13 amino acids. The CDR3, as DNA: TGCAGCGCTAGGACAGACAATAATTCACCCCTCCACTTT. Encoded protein: CSARTDNNSPLHF.

This clonotype is medium-sized within its sample. This beta chain slipped into a library made for alpha chains as a stray read, so its size is not meaningful. The rearrangement links TRBV2 to TRBJ2-2, with a possible D match to TRBD1 (5 bases). In germline, CDR1 is SNHLY, CDR2 FYNNEI. The CDR3 has 15 amino acids. V was trimmed by 6 bases and J by 7 bases, leaving 18 bases between them. CDR3 protein: CASSETARTSGELFF. The CDR3 region has the DNA TGTGCCAGCAGCGAGACAGCCCGAACAAGCGGGGAGCTGTTTTTT.

As regards this clonotype: Since the library was made to target alpha chains, this beta chain is a stray read and its abundance is not meaningful. V is TRBV20-1 and J is TRBJ1-6; 7 positions agree with TRBD1. Per the germline V gene, CDR1 is DFQATT and CDR2 is SNEGSKA (reference sequence). The length of the CDR3 is 15 residues. J gave up 0 bases and V 5 bases, and 4 bases lay outside the gene matches. CDR3 amino acids: CSAGSGGSYNSPLHF. As DNA, the CDR3 is TGCAGTGCTGGTTCAGGGGGCTCCTATAATTCACCCCTCCACTTT.

This clonotype was detected many times. This beta chain is an off-target read within a library intended for alpha chains, so its frequency means little. V and J are TRBV5-6 and TRBJ1-2, with D unresolved. CDR1 and CDR2 (germline): SGHDT, YYEEEE. This CDR3 has 13 residues. The V end was cut by 4 bases, the J end by 0 bases, with 7 bases between. The CDR3 loop is CASSPVANYGYTF. CDR3 in DNA: TGTGCCAGCAGCCCCGTGGCTAACTATGGCTACACCTTC.

By share, this clonotype ranks as medium-sized. This beta chain was picked up by a library intended for alpha chains and is off target, so its count carries little meaning. The CDR3, as DNA: TGTGCCAGCAGCTTATATCAGGGAGCAGGTGGCTACACCTTC. This encodes CASSLYQGAGGYTF. The rearrangement links TRBV7-2 to TRBJ1-2, with D possibly being TRBD1 (5 bases). The CDR3 is made up of 14 amino acids. The V end was cut by 2 bases, the J end by 7 bases, with 14 bases between. Germline V gene sequence: CDR1 SGHTA, CDR2 FQGNSA.

The table lists this clonotype with a few counts. The library was prepared for alpha chains; this beta chain is a stray read, so its frequency means little. The chain uses TRBV20-1 and TRBJ2-1; D might be TRBD1 (6 bases). The V end lost 3 bases, the J end lost 2 bases, and 8 bases lay between the germline ends. The CDR3 length is 13 residues. Germline CDR1 DFQATT, CDR2 SNEGSKA (reference sequence). The chain's CDR3 is CSARGATYNEQFF. CDR3 in DNA: TGCAGTGCTAGGGGGGCAACCTACAATGAGCAGTTCTTC.

This clonotype is medium-sized (0.01 to 0.1%) by share. This beta chain is a stray read from a library made for alpha chains; its abundance is not meaningful. The chain uses TRBV9 and TRBJ1-6; unclear D gene. Germline CDR1 reads SGDLS; CDR2 reads YYNGEE. V was pared by 0 bases and J by 7 bases, with 17 bases between. CDR3 length: 17 residues. CDR3 protein: CASSVEAGPKPNSPLHF. The CDR3 DNA reads TGTGCCAGCAGCGTAGAGGCGGGCCCGAAACCAAATTCACCCCTCCACTTT.

This clonotype ranks as large (0.1 to 1%). With the library built for alpha chains, this beta chain is off target and its frequency is not meaningful. V and J are TRBV11-2 and TRBJ2-2, with a weak D call TRBD1 (5 bases). Germline-derived CDR1 and CDR2 are SGHAT and FQNNGV. Deletions cut 0 bases from V and 7 bases from J, with 21 bases between. The CDR3 extends over 18 amino acids. The CDR3 here is CASSLDLITQGLGGELFF. The CDR3 DNA sequence: TGTGCCAGCAGCTTAGATTTAATTACGCAGGGCTTAGGCGGGGAGCTGTTTTTT.

This clonotype was counted ten times or more. This beta chain was picked up by a library intended for alpha chains and is off target, so its count carries little meaning. V is TRBV3-1 and J is TRBJ1-1; TRBD1 is a possible D gene (5 bases). V lost 4 bases, J lost 7 bases, and 19 bases lay in between. The germline V gene encodes CDR1 LGHDT and CDR2 YNNKEL (reference sequence). The CDR3 sequence is 15 residues long. This CDR3 is CASSPGDLGLNEAFF. Here the CDR3 DNA reads TGTGCCAGCAGCCCAGGCGATTTGGGGCTCAATGAAGCTTTCTTT.